These 21 T cell receptor beta chains were sequenced from one sample in a study of T cell responses to AZD1222 COVID-19 vaccine listed by TCRdb under 2021. Library creation used the immunoSEQ multiplex PCR assay. TCRdb retrieved this table from immuneACCESS and kept in-frame rearrangements only. Not all clones are present; in checked studies, unresolved V genes account for under half, and no reason is known for the remainder. The sample profile shows approximately 100,000 clones; roughly 86% of them were found once. The ten largest clonotypes hold 2.5% to 4% of the sample. According to the study, the label for this sample's time point signals: about 28 days (+/-7) after the second vaccine dose. The treatment or condition label for this specimen denotes: meningococcal conjugate vaccine given as trial control. Source: peripheral blood, taken 28 days after the second dose of the MenACWY control vaccine. The receptors were gathered from an adult who received the MenACWY meningococcal vaccine as a control.

V and J are TRBV9 and TRBJ2-7; D unclear. Germline CDR1 SGDLS, CDR2 YYNGEE. The germline V and J ends were trimmed by 0 bases and 5 bases, with 9 bases remaining between them. The CDR3 is 13 amino acids. The CDR3 protein is CASSVGYLDEQYF. CDR3 DNA sequence: TGTGCCAGCAGCGTAGGCTATCTCGACGAGCAGTACTTC.

This sequence joins TRBV28 and TRBJ1-4, with 7 positions matching TRBD1. V was pared by 6 bases and J by 4 bases, with 11 bases of the junction left unmatched. CDR3 size: 16 residues. In germline, CDR1 is MDHEN, CDR2 SYDVKM. The CDR3: CASSSTVGGGNEKLFF. As DNA, the CDR3 is TGTGCCAGCAGCTCCACGGTAGGGGGCGGTAATGAAAAACTGTTTTTT.

This chain connects TRBV11-3 to TRBJ1-1; D unclear. CDR3 size: 15 residues. The germline CDR1 and CDR2 sequences are SGHNT and YENEEA. Trimming removed 0 bases at V and 1 base at J, with 9 bases between. This chain's CDR3 is CASSLDGRGNTEAFF. CDR3 DNA: TGTGCCAGCAGCTTAGATGGGAGAGGGAACACTGAAGCTTTCTTT.

This clone was seen only a few times. The chain links TRBV4-1 to TRBJ1-3; D perhaps matches TRBD1 (5 bases). V gave up 1 base and J gave up 0 bases, with 13 bases separating them. The germline CDR1 and CDR2 sequences are MGHRA and YSYEKL. The CDR3 covers 17 residues. Here the CDR3 DNA reads TGCGCCAGCAGCCAAGGGGACGGGCGCCTCTCTGGAAACACCATATATTTT. This gives the protein CASSQGDGRLSGNTIYF.

This rearrangement joins TRBV18 to TRBJ1-4; D remains ambiguous. The V end lost 4 bases, the J end lost 10 bases, and 13 bases lay between the germline ends. Per the germline V gene, CDR1 is KGHSH and CDR2 is LQKENI. This CDR3 has 13 residues. CDR3 sequence reads: CASSRREVPKLFF. The CDR3 DNA reads TGTGCCAGCTCACGAAGAGAGGTTCCAAAACTGTTTTTT.

The CDR3 region is CASSYPGQDTQYF. CDR3 sequence (DNA): TGTGCCAGCAGTTACCCAGGGCAAGATACGCAGTATTTT. The rearrangement links TRBV6-5 to TRBJ2-3; D is possibly TRBD1 (5 bases). Deletions cut 2 bases from V and 5 bases from J, with 8 bases between. This CDR3 comprises 13 residues. Germline V CDR1 and CDR2: MNHEY, SVGAGI.

V usage is TRBV5-1 and J usage is TRBJ2-7; D gene unclear. V gave up 0 bases and J gave up 2 bases, with 9 bases separating them. CDR1 and CDR2 from the germline V gene are SGHRS and YFSETQ. The CDR3 consists of 14 residues. The CDR3 here is CASSLAHAAYEQYF. CDR3 nucleotide sequence: TGCGCCAGCAGCTTGGCCCATGCTGCCTACGAGCAGTACTTC.

The chain carries TRBV10-3 and TRBJ2-1, with 8 bases that match TRBD1. The CDR3 spans 15 residues. Germline V gene data show CDR1 as ENHRY and CDR2 as SYGVKD. V gave up 6 bases and J gave up 2 bases; unmatched junction bases: 6. CDR3 DNA sequence: TGTGCCATCAGGGACAGGGCGCGGCCCTACAATGAGCAGTTCTTC. Its translation: CAIRDRARPYNEQFF.

This clone was detected a few times. The chain carries TRBV6-1 and TRBJ1-1; no reliable D call. CDR1 MNHNS and CDR2 SASEGT come from the germline V gene. The CDR3 totals 13 residues. With 1 base removed from V and 1 base from J, the gap between germline ends came to 4 bases. This CDR3 reads CASSEEENTEAFF. In DNA form, the CDR3 reads TGTGCCAGCAGTGAAGAAGAGAACACTGAAGCTTTCTTT.

This clone occurred a few times. This sequence joins TRBV4-2 and TRBJ2-2, with 7 bases aligning to TRBD2. The length of the CDR3 is 14 residues. From germline, CDR1 is LGHNA and CDR2 YNFKEQ. V trimming: 3 bases; J trimming: 5 bases; junction bases outside the gene matches: 3. The CDR3 sequence is CASSQGGETGELFF. The CDR3 DNA sequence: TGTGCCAGCAGCCAGGGGGGGGAGACCGGGGAGCTGTTTTTT.

The chain employs TRBV10-3 and TRBJ1-3; a possible D gene is TRBD1 (5 bases). The V end was cut by 5 bases, the J end by 0 bases, with 8 bases between. Germline values: CDR1 ENHRY, CDR2 SYGVKD. This CDR3 comprises 14 residues. For the CDR3, the DNA is TGTGCCATCAGTCCTGGGACCTCTGGAAACACCATATATTTT. It codes for CAISPGTSGNTIYF.

This chain uses TRBV4-1 with TRBJ2-1; possibly TRBD2 for D (6 bases). Trimming took off 3 bases at V and 1 base at J, with 13 bases between the two ends. The CDR3 contains 16 residues. Germline loops: CDR1 MGHRA, CDR2 YSYEKL. The CDR3 spells CASSQAGTPSYNEQFF. The DNA for the CDR3 is TGCGCCAGCAGCCAGGCCGGGACTCCGTCCTACAATGAGCAGTTCTTC.

This clone has more than one count but fewer than ten. The chain joins TRBV5-6 to TRBJ1-6; D unresolved. The CDR3 is made up of 15 amino acids. The ends were cut back, 0 bases at V and 6 bases at J, with 10 bases in the middle. Germline values: CDR1 SGHDT, CDR2 YYEEEE. The CDR3 nucleotides are TGTGCCAGCAGCTTGGTGGGGAATTTTAATTCACCCCTCCACTTT. This encodes CASSLVGNFNSPLHF.

The J gene is TRBJ1-2, the V gene TRBV19; TRBD1 might be the D (5 bases). This CDR3 is built from 17 residues. CDR1 LNHDA and CDR2 SQIVND come from the germline V gene (reference sequence). The V end lost 3 bases, the J end lost 4 bases, and 21 bases lay between the germline ends. As DNA, the CDR3 is TGTGCCAGTAGTATGATGGCGACGGCAGGGAGCGGCTATGGCTACACCTTC. This sequence encodes CASSMMATAGSGYGYTF.

The J gene is TRBJ1-1, the V gene TRBV5-6, with 8 bases aligning to TRBD1. The CDR3 covers 14 residues. Germline V gives CDR1 SGHDT, CDR2 YYEEEE. V was pared by 4 bases and J by 8 bases, with 10 bases of the junction left unmatched. CDR3 DNA sequence: TGTGCCAGCAGCAGATTCGGGACAGGTCAGGAAGCTTTCTTT. Translating it yields CASSRFGTGQEAFF.

The V call is TRBV18, the J call TRBJ2-2, with unresolved D. There are 13 residues in the CDR3. Germline V gene sequence: CDR1 KGHSH, CDR2 LQKENI. V was trimmed by 3 bases and J by 6 bases, leaving 8 bases between them. CDR3 sequence reads: CASSPISAGELFF. The CDR3 DNA follows: TGTGCCAGCTCACCCATCAGTGCCGGGGAGCTGTTTTTT.

V usage is TRBV6-2 or TRBV6-3 and J usage is TRBJ1-1; 9 bases align to TRBD1. Unmatched junction bases numbered 7, after V lost 4 bases and J lost 1 base. This CDR3 contains 16 residues. CDR1 is MNHEY and CDR2 is SVGEGT in the germline V gene. The CDR3 bases are TGTGCCAGCAGTTCCGCGACAGGGGGGACGAACACTGAAGCTTTCTTT. The encoded protein is CASSSATGGTNTEAFF.

V is TRBV4-1 and J is TRBJ2-7, with 7 bases matching TRBD1. This CDR3 region has 16 residues. V shed 3 bases, J shed 1 base, and the junction held 9 bases outside the gene matches. In germline, CDR1 is MGHRA, CDR2 YSYEKL. This chain's CDR3 is CASSQGRARGSYEQYF. In nucleotides, the CDR3 is TGCGCCAGCAGCCAGGGAAGGGCCAGGGGGTCCTACGAGCAGTACTTC.

J is TRBJ2-7 and V is TRBV11-2; the D is unclear. V was cut by 3 bases and J by 3 bases, with 9 bases left in between. The CDR3 has 13 amino acids. Germline CDR1 SGHAT, CDR2 FQNNGV. CDR3 loop: CASSFGRIYEQYF. Here the CDR3 DNA reads TGTGCCAGCAGCTTCGGACGGATCTACGAGCAGTACTTC.

The chain employs TRBV30 and TRBJ2-3, with TRBD2 matching 11 bases. CDR1 is GTSNPN and CDR2 is SVGIG in the germline V gene (reference sequence). The CDR3 covers 16 residues. The ends lost 2 bases at V and 3 bases at J; junction bases unmatched: 7. CDR3 DNA: TGTGCCTGGAGTCGGGCTAGCGGGGGGCCAACAGATACGCAGTATTTT. It encodes CAWSRASGGPTDTQYF.

Here the CDR3 reads CASSPPGTGRRDGYTF. CDR3 DNA: TGTGCCAGCAGTCCCCCCGGGACAGGGAGGCGAGATGGCTACACCTTC. The gene calls are TRBV28 and TRBJ1-2; the match to TRBD1 covers 9 bases. The CDR3 loop spans 16 amino acids. Germline assignment: CDR1 MDHEN and CDR2 SYDVKM. V lost 5 bases to trimming and J lost 6 bases; unmatched junction nucleotides: 13.